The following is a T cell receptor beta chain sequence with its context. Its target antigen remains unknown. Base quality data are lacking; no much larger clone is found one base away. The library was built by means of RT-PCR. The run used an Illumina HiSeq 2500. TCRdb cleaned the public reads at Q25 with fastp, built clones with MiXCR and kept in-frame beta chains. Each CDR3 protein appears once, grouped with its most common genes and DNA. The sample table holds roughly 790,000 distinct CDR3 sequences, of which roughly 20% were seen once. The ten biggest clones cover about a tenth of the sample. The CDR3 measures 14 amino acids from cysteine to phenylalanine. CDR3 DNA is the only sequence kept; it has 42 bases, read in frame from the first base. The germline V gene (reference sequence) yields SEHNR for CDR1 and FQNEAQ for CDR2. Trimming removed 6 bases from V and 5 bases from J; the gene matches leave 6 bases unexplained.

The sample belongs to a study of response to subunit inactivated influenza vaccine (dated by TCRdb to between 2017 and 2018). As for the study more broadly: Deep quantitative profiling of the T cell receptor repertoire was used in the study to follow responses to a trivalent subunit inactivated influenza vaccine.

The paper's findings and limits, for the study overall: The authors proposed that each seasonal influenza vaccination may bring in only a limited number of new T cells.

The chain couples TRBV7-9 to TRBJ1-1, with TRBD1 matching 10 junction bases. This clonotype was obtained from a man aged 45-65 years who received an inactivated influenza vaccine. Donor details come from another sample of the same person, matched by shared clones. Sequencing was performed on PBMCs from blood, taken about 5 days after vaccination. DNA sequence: TGTGCCAGCAGTCGGGGACAGGGGACAACTGAAGCTTTCTTT. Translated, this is CASSRGQGTTEAFF.